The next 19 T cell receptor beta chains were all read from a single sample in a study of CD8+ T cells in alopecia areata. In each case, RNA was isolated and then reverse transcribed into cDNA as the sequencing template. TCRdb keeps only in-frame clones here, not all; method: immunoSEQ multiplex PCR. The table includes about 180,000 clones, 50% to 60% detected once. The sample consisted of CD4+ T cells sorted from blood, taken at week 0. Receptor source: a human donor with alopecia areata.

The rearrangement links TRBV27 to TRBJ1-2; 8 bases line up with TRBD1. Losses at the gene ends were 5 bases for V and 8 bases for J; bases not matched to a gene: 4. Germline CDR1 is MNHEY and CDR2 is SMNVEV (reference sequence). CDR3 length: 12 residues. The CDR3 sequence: CASSQDREGYTF. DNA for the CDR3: TGTGCCAGCAGTCAGGACAGGGAGGGCTACACCTTC.

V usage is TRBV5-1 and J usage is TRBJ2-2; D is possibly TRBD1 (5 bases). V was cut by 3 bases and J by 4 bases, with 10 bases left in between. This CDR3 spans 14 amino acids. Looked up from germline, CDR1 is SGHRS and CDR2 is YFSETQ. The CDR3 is CASSYPDTTGELFF. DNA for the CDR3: TGCGCCAGCAGCTACCCGGACACCACCGGGGAGCTGTTTTTT.

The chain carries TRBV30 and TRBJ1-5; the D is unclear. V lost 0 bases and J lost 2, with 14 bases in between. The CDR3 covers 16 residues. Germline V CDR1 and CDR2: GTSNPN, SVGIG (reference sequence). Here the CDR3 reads CAWSVPLDFGNQPQHF. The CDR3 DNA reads TGTGCCTGGAGTGTACCCCTGGACTTCGGCAATCAGCCCCAGCATTTT. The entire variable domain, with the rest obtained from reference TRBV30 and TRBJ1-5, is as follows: SQTIHQWPATLVQPVGSPLSLECTVEGTSNPNLYWYRQAAGRGLQLLFYSVGIGQISSEVPQNLSASRPQDRQFILSSKKLLLSDSGFYLCAWSVPLDFGNQPQHFGDGTRLSIL.

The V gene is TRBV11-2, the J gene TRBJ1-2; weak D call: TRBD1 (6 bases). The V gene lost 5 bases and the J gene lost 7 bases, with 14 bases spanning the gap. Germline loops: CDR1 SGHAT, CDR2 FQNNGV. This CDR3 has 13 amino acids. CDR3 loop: CASSPDSWGGYTF. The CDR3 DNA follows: TGTGCCAGCAGCCCGGACAGCTGGGGTGGCTACACCTTC. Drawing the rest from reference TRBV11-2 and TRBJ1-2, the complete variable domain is EAGVAQSPRYKIIEKRQSVAFWCNPISGHATLYWYQQILGQGPKLLIQFQNNGVVDDSQLPKDRFSAERLKGVDSTLKIQPAKLEDSAVYLCASSPDSWGGYTFGSGTRLTVV.

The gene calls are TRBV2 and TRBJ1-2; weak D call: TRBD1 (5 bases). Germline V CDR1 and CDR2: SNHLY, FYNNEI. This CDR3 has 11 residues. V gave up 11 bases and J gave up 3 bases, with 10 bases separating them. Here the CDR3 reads CAGDPYYGYTF. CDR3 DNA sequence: TGTGCCGGGGACCCCTACTATGGCTACACCTTC.

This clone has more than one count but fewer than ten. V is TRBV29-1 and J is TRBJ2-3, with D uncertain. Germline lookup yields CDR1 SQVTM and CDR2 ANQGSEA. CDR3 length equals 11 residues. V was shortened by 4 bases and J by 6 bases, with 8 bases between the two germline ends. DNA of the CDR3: TGCAGCGTTGTCAAAGGGGATACGCAGTATTTT. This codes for CSVVKGDTQYF.

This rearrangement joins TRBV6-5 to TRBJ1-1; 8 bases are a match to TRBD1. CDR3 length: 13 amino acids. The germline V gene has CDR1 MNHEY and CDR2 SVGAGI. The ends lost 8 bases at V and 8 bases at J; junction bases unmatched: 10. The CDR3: CASGRRQGTEAFF. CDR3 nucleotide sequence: TGTGCCAGCGGACGGAGACAGGGGACGGAAGCTTTCTTT.

Written as DNA, the CDR3 is TGTGCCTGGAGTTCCCTTCTAGACAGGACTAACTATGGCTACACCTTC. It translates to CAWSSLLDRTNYGYTF. The chain carries TRBV30 and TRBJ1-2, with a possible D match to TRBD1 (6 bases). Germline values: CDR1 GTSNPN, CDR2 SVGIG (reference sequence). The CDR3 is made up of 16 amino acids. V lost 2 bases and J 0 bases, leaving 16 bases between the germline ends.

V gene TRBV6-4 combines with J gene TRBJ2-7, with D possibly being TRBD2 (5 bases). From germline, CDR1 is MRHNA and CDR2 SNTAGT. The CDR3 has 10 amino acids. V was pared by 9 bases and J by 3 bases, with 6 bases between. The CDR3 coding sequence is TGTGCCAGACTAGTCTACGAGCAGTACTTC. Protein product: CARLVYEQYF.

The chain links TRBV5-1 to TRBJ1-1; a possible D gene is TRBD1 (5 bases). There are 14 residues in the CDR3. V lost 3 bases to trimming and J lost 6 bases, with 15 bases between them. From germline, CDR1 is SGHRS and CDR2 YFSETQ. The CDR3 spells CASSSDGTTSEAFF. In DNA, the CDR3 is TGCGCCAGCAGCTCCGACGGGACGACATCTGAAGCTTTCTTT.

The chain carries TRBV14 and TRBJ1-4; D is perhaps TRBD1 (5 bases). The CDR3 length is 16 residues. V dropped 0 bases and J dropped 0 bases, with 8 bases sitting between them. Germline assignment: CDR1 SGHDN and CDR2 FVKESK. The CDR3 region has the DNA TGTGCCAGCAGCCAAGAGGCGGGGGCAACTAATGAAAAACTGTTTTTT. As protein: CASSQEAGATNEKLFF.

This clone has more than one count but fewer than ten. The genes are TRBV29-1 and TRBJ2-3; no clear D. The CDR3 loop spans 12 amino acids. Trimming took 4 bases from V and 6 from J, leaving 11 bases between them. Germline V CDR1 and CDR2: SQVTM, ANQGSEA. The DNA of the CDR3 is TGCAGCGTTGTCGGGTACGACGATACGCAGTATTTT. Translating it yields CSVVGYDDTQYF.

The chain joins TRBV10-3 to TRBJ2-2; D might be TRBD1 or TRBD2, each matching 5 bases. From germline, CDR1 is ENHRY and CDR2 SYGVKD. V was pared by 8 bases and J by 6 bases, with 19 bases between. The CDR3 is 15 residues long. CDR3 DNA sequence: TGTGCCATCGGGGCCAGGGAGTCAAAATCCGGGGAGCTGTTTTTT. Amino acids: CAIGARESKSGELFF.

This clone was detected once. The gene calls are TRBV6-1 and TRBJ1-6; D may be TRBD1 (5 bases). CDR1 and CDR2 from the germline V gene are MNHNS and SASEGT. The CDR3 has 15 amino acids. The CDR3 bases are TGTACAAGCGGGGGGGAAAGCTCCTATAATTCACCCCTCCACTTT. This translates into CTSGGESSYNSPLHF.

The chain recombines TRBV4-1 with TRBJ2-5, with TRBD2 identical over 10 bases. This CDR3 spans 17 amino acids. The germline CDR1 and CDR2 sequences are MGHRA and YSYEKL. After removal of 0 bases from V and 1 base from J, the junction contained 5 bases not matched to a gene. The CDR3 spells CASSQDAVAGGQETQYF. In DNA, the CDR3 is TGCGCCAGCAGCCAAGATGCAGTAGCGGGGGGCCAAGAGACCCAGTACTTC.

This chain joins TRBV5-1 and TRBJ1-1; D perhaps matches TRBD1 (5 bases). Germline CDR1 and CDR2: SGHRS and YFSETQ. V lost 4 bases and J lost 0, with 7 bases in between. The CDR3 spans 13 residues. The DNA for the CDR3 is TGCGCCAGCAGCGACAGTATGAACACTGAAGCTTTCTTT. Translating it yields CASSDSMNTEAFF.

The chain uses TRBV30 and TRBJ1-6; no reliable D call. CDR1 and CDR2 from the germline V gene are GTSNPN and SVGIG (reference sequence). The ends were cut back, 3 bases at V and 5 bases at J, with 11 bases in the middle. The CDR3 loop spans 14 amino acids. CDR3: CAWRKIPNNSPLHF. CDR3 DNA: TGTGCCTGGAGGAAAATCCCCAATAATTCACCCCTCCACTTT.

The CDR3 protein is CSVSGPRSYEQYF. The CDR3 DNA reads as TGCAGCGTTTCCGGGCCGCGATCCTACGAGCAGTACTTC. This chain joins TRBV29-1 and TRBJ2-7; D gene uncertain. Germline CDR1 SQVTM, CDR2 ANQGSEA. This CDR3 has 13 residues. Deletions cut 5 bases from V and 1 base from J, with 12 bases between.

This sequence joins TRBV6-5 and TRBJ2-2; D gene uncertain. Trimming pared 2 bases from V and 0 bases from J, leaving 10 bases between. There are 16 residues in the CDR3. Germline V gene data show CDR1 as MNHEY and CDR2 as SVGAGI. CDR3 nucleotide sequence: TGTGCCAGCAGTTACCGGCGGTTTTCGAACACCGGGGAGCTGTTTTTT. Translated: CASSYRRFSNTGELFF.